The rows below give T cell receptor beta chains drawn from one sample of a study of blood T cell repertoires in COVID-19. The method was immunoSEQ multiplex PCR; TCRdb's version includes in-frame clones alone and lacks a portion of them. The top ten hold less than 9% of the sample, which has about 80,000 clones, 70% to 90% seen once. Sequences were obtained from peripheral blood. These receptors originate from a woman older than 75 with acute or convalescent COVID-19. The CDR3 runs from the conserved cysteine through the conserved F or W. D genes are given only for firm matches. Rows may omit the clone size; those that give it use once, few, many or a size class.

V: TRBV9; size: few; D: TRBD1; J: TRBJ2-7; DNA: TGTGCCAGCAGCGTCACGGGACAGACCCCCTACGAGCAGTACTTC; CDR3: CASSVTGQTPYEQYF
V: TRBV10-3; size: NA; D: TRBD1; J: TRBJ2-1; DNA: TGTGCCATCAGCGGACAGGGGGCAGGAAATGAGCAGTTCTTC; CDR3: CAISGQGAGNEQFF
V: TRBV19; size: NA; D: TRBD1; J: TRBJ1-5; DNA: TGTGCCAGCTCCGGGACAGAATATAGCAATCAGCCCCAGCATTTT; CDR3: CASSGTEYSNQPQHF
V: TRBV5-5; size: once; D: NA; J: TRBJ2-7; DNA: TGTGCCAGCAGCCGGGGACTTCACCTTGACTACGAGCAGTACTTC; CDR3: CASSRGLHLDYEQYF
V: TRBV15; size: NA; D: NA; J: TRBJ1-2; DNA: TGTGCCACCAGCACCGCAGGGGCAAACTATGGCTACACCTTC; CDR3: CATSTAGANYGYTF
V: TRBV19; size: NA; D: TRBD1; J: TRBJ2-1; DNA: TGTGCCAGTAGTATGAACTTTGGGGACAGGGGTTCCAATGAGCAGTTCTTC; CDR3: CASSMNFGDRGSNEQFF
V: TRBV5-8; size: NA; D: NA; J: TRBJ2-6; DNA: TGTGCCAGCAGCTTGGTATCCTCTGGGGCCAACGTCCTGACTTTC; CDR3: CASSLVSSGANVLTF
V: TRBV7-7; size: NA; D: TRBD1; J: TRBJ2-1; DNA: TGTGCTAGCAGCTTGGAGGGGACAGGAGCCCACAATGAGCAGTTCTTC; CDR3: CASSLEGTGAHNEQFF
V: TRBV25-1; size: NA; D: NA; J: TRBJ2-3; DNA: TGTGCCAGCAGTGCCCAGGGAATTGGTACGCAGTATTTT; CDR3: CASSAQGIGTQYF
V: TRBV7-9; size: NA; D: NA; J: TRBJ1-1; DNA: TGTGCCAGCAGCGAATACCAGGGACAATTTCACACTGAAGCTTTCTTT; CDR3: CASSEYQGQFHTEAFF
V: TRBV13; size: NA; D: TRBD2; J: TRBJ2-7; DNA: TGTGCCAGCAGCTTAGGCCTAATGGGCGGGAGGGCCGGCGAGCAGTACTTC; CDR3: CASSLGLMGGRAGEQYF
V: TRBV5-1; size: NA; D: NA; J: TRBJ1-2; DNA: TGCGCCAGCAGCTTGGAACAGGCCGCTAACTATGGCTACACCTTC; CDR3: CASSLEQAANYGYTF
V: TRBV12-3/TRBV12-4; size: NA; D: NA; J: TRBJ2-3; DNA: TGTGCCAGCAGTCCCCGAGATACGCAGTATTTT; CDR3: CASSPRDTQYF
V: TRBV19; size: NA; D: NA; J: TRBJ1-5; DNA: TGTGCCAGTAGTATAGAAAGAGGAAGGAGCAATCAGCCCCAGCATTTT; CDR3: CASSIERGRSNQPQHF
V: TRBV7-9; size: NA; D: NA; J: TRBJ2-7; DNA: TGTGCCAGCAGCTTTCACAGGGACGAGCAGTACTTC; CDR3: CASSFHRDEQYF
V: TRBV6-2/TRBV6-3; size: NA; D: NA; J: TRBJ2-3; DNA: TGTGCCAGCAGTCGGGACGGCGGGGGCACAGATACGCAGTATTTT; CDR3: CASSRDGGGTDTQYF